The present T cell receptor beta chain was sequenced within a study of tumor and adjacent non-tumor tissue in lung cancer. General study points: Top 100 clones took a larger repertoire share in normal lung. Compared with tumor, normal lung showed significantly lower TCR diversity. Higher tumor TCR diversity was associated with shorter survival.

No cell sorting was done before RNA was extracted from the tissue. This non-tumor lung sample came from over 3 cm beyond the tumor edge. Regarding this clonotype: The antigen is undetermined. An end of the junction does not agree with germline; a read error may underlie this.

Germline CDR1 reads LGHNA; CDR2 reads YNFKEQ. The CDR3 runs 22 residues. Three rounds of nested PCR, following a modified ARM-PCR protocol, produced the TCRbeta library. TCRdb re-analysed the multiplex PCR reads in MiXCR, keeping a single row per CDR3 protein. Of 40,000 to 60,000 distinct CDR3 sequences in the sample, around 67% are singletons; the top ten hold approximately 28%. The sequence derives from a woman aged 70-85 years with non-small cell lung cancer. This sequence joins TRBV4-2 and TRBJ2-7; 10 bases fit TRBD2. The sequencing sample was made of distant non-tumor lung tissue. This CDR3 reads CASTQVLIRLLAGLPSSYEQYF. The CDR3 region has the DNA TGTGCCAGCACCCAAGTTCTCATCAGATTACTAGCGGGATTACCGAGCTCCTATGAGCAGTACTTC.